These T cell receptor beta chains were read from a single sample in a study of T cell changes during pregnancy in multiple sclerosis. TCRdb's copy holds only in-frame clones and misses some; the assay was immunoSEQ multiplex PCR. The data show around 50,000 clones, with about 91% seen just once and 0.15% to 0.2% held by the top ten. The input for sequencing was CD4+ T cells from peripheral blood mononuclear cells, taken in the second trimester of pregnancy. The receptor source for this set is a female donor with multiple sclerosis, enrolled in a pregnancy study. CDR3s include the opening cysteine and the closing phenylalanine or tryptophan. Expanded clones get a size class; other rows say once, few or many, or leave the size out.

>.|TRBJ2-1|TRBV7-2
CASSLYPGLAGINEQFF
>.|TRBJ2-3|TRBV7-2
CASTRGGRATDTQYF
>.|TRBJ2-1|TRBV5-5
CASSPATGLSNEQFF
>.|TRBJ2-1|TRBV9
CASSVSPSGVDNEQFF
>.|TRBJ2-3|TRBV7-3
CASSLFVRAGGEDTQYF
>.|TRBJ2-4|TRBV5-6
CASSWKRGLPKNIQYF
>.|TRBJ1-1|TRBV19
CASSDRGRGTEAFF
>.|TRBJ1-1|TRBV19
CASSIGGLNTEAFF
>.|TRBJ1-1|TRBV20-1
CSASRVGMAFF
>.|TRBJ2-3|TRBV5-1
CASSPRTVSTDTQYF
>.|TRBJ1-2|TRBV10-3
CAINPGQGGGYTF
>.|TRBJ2-7|TRBV7-9
CASSYGTSALEQYF
>.|TRBJ1-2|TRBV28
CASSLTQGSAGYTF
>.|TRBJ2-1|TRBV9
CASSVQSSRPLGGEQFF
>once|TRBJ1-5|TRBV29-1
CSVAGGRNQPQHF
>.|TRBJ1-1|TRBV7-9
CASLYFTGSRSYTEAFF
>.|TRBJ1-2|TRBV4-1
CASSQEGQTYGYTF
>.|TRBJ1-6|TRBV5-6
CASSPRDFNSPLHF
>.|TRBJ1-2|TRBV30
CAWSVGGPGGYTF
>.|TRBJ2-7|TRBV7-8
CASSDGTLSSYEQYF
>.|TRBJ2-2|TRBV6-5
CASSYSPGQLTGELFF
>.|TRBJ1-2|TRBV9
CASSVGDRGGYTF
>.|TRBJ2-3|TRBV10-2
CASGEGSGRSTDTQYF
>.|TRBJ2-1|TRBV5-1
CASSLGGQGYNEQFF
>.|TRBJ2-7|TRBV13
CASSLGRQGSYEQYF
>.|TRBJ2-5|TRBV9
CASSVDGGMETQYF
>.|TRBJ2-7|TRBV30
CAWSVGTSADYEQYF
>.|TRBJ2-2|TRBV23-1
CASSQSIDTGELFF
>.|TRBJ1-2|TRBV5-4
CASSQYGYTF
>.|TRBJ2-2|TRBV5-1
CASSLDPSGAGELFF
>.|TRBJ1-6|TRBV9
CASSPGQGYNSPLHF
>.|TRBJ2-7|TRBV5-6
CASSLPGQGSYEQYF
>.|TRBJ1-1|TRBV4-1
CASSQGLSESGEAFF
>.|TRBJ2-2|TRBV10-3
CAIRVSGPSNTGELFF
>.|TRBJ2-1|TRBV7-2
CASSLRVGRGINEQFF
>.|TRBJ1-1|TRBV20-1
CSASAPGRAFF
>.|TRBJ2-3|TRBV12-5
CASGLGSRRGDSDTQYF
>.|TRBJ2-7|TRBV28
CASSLPSGAGGPSYEQYF
>.|TRBJ1-4|TRBV28
CASSSTVRDRSSGMREKLFF
>.|TRBJ1-3|TRBV7-6
CASSAFALGSSGNTIYF
>.|TRBJ1-2|TRBV18
CASSPRGTGGEDGYTF
>.|TRBJ2-7|TRBV27
CASRSSGLSSYEQYF
>few|TRBJ1-2|TRBV28
CASSFWAARTSPTF
>.|TRBJ2-2|TRBV5-1
CASSSMGDNTGELFF
>.|TRBJ2-3|TRBV28
CASSLSIGGAYTDTQYF
>.|TRBJ2-2|TRBV5-6
CASSLRTGGTGELFF